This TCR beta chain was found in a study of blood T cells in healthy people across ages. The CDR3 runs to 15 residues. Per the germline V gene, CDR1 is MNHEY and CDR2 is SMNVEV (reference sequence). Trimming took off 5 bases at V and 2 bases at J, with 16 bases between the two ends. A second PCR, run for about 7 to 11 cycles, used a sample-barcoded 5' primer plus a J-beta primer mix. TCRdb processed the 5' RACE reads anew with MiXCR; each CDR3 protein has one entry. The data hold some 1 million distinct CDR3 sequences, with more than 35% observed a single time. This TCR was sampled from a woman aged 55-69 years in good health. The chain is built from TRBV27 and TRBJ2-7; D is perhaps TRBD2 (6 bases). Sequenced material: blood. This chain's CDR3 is CASSKISGAAYEQYF. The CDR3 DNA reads TGTGCCAGCAGTAAGATTAGCGGAGCCGCCTACGAGCAGTACTTC.